Presented here are 30 T cell receptor beta chains from one specimen sequenced in a study of shared clonotypes between healthy human individuals (dated by TCRdb to about 2020). Library preparation was by the immunoSEQ multiplex PCR assay. TCRdb stores this immuneACCESS table with in-frame sequences only. Part of the clones is absent; in the studies checked, under half of the shortfall reflects unresolved V genes, and no reason is known for the rest. This sample is represented by roughly 530,000 clones; 90% to 96% of them were singletons. The ten largest account for roughly 0.06% of the sample. The sequenced sample consisted of naive CD4+ T cells sorted from blood. The cell subset or site label, read with the paper, signifies: CD45RA+ positively selected. These receptors were collected from a woman aged 25 to 39 in good health.

In its sample, this clone was seen once. The chain joins TRBV18 to TRBJ2-1; D is possibly TRBD1 (6 bases). This CDR3 is built from 16 residues. Trimming stripped 2 bases from V and 4 bases from J, with 15 bases between. Per the germline V gene, CDR1 is KGHSH and CDR2 is LQKENI. The CDR3 DNA reads as TGTGCCAGCTCACCAGCCCGGGGACAAGAGTACAATGAGCAGTTCTTC. Protein sequence: CASSPARGQEYNEQFF.

The gene calls are TRBV7-8 and TRBJ2-5, with D uncertain. This CDR3 has 14 amino acids. Deletions cut 1 base from V and 1 base from J, with 7 bases between. Per germline, CDR1 SGHVS and CDR2 FQNEAQ. CDR3 loop: CASSLEVSQETQYF. The CDR3 nucleotides are TGTGCCAGCAGCTTAGAGGTTTCCCAAGAGACCCAGTACTTC.

For the CDR3, the DNA is TGTGCCAGCAGCCCCCTGAAGGGAAGGGGTTACTACGAGCAGTACTTC. Amino acid sequence: CASSPLKGRGYYEQYF. The chain is built from TRBV7-9 and TRBJ2-7, with D possibly being TRBD1 (5 bases). With 5 bases removed from V and 3 bases from J, the gap between germline ends came to 20 bases. CDR3 size: 16 residues. Germline V gene data show CDR1 as SEHNR and CDR2 as FQNEAQ (reference sequence).

The chain uses TRBV11-2 and TRBJ2-7; D remains unclear. V lost 5 bases and J lost 0, with 20 bases in between. The germline CDR1 and CDR2 sequences are SGHAT and FQNNGV. This CDR3 has 17 residues. CDR3 residues: CASSKRPRMKGSYEQYF. CDR3 coding DNA: TGTGCCAGCAGCAAACGCCCCCGGATGAAGGGCTCCTACGAGCAGTACTTC.

This chain links TRBV28 with TRBJ1-2, with D hard to call. The CDR3 is 16 amino acids. Germline values: CDR1 MDHEN, CDR2 SYDVKM. V was pared by 7 bases and J by 7 bases, with 25 bases between. CDR3 region: CASTTDPGQVGGGYTF. CDR3 nucleotide sequence: TGTGCCAGCACAACAGACCCCGGTCAGGTGGGTGGTGGCTACACCTTC.

The CDR3 spells CASSIFRGVGQPQHF. CDR3 DNA: TGTGCCAGTAGTATCTTTAGGGGTGTCGGTCAGCCCCAGCATTTT. This rearrangement joins TRBV19 to TRBJ1-5; perhaps TRBD1 as D (5 bases). The CDR3 consists of 15 residues. Trimming removed 3 bases at V and 6 bases at J, with 15 bases between. Per germline, CDR1 LNHDA and CDR2 SQIVND (reference sequence).

J is TRBJ2-7 and V is TRBV19; either TRBD1 or TRBD2 may supply D (5 bases each). Germline assignment: CDR1 LNHDA and CDR2 SQIVND (reference sequence). The CDR3 totals 15 residues. V lost 3 bases to trimming and J lost 0 bases, with 12 bases between them. This chain's CDR3 is CASSIEVGGSYEQYF. The CDR3, as DNA: TGTGCCAGTAGTATTGAGGTTGGGGGCTCCTACGAGCAGTACTTC.

The chain carries TRBV21-1 and TRBJ2-1; the DNA was not compared with TRBD1, the D call given in the table. TRBV21-1 is classified as a pseudogene. The CDR3 runs 19 residues. The CDR3 coding sequence is TGTGCCAGCAGCAATGAGGTACATACAGGGGGCAGCTCCTACAATGAGCAGTTCTTC. It codes for CASSNEVHTGGSSYNEQFF.

The CDR3 coding sequence is TGCGCCAGCAGCCAAGGCTTAGTGGGAGGCTACGAGCAGTACTTC. Its translation: CASSQGLVGGYEQYF. V is TRBV4-1 and J is TRBJ2-7, with D maybe TRBD2 (6 bases). The germline V gene encodes CDR1 MGHRA and CDR2 YSYEKL. This CDR3 comprises 15 residues. Trimming shortened V by 1 base and J by 3 bases, and 13 bases separated the two germline ends.

J is TRBJ2-7 and V is TRBV28; 9 positions match TRBD1. V shed 10 bases and J 5 bases; nucleotides not matched to a gene: 9. The CDR3 is 13 residues long. Germline loops: CDR1 MDHEN, CDR2 SYDVKM. This chain's CDR3 is CATYRGPTHEQYF. In nucleotides, the CDR3 is TGTGCCACCTACAGGGGGCCCACCCACGAGCAGTACTTC.

The gene calls are TRBV19 and TRBJ2-1; TRBD2 matches 12 bases. The J segment lost 8 bases and the V segment lost 5 bases, leaving 13 bases of the junction unmatched. This CDR3 has 17 amino acids. Germline V gene data show CDR1 as LNHDA and CDR2 as SQIVND (reference sequence). CDR3 in amino acids: CASSPHRALAGGHEQFF. CDR3 nucleotides: TGTGCCAGTAGTCCTCACAGGGCACTAGCGGGAGGACATGAGCAGTTCTTC.

This clone was observed a single time. This chain links TRBV6-6 with TRBJ1-2, with D perhaps TRBD1 (5 bases). The CDR3 sequence is 11 residues long. From germline, CDR1 is MNHNY and CDR2 SVGAGI (reference sequence). With 6 bases removed from V and 5 bases from J, the gap between germline ends came to 7 bases. CDR3 nucleotide sequence: TGTGCCAGCAGGGGACGATATGGCTACACCTTC. Its translation is CASRGRYGYTF.

The chain carries TRBV19 and TRBJ1-4; the match to TRBD1 covers 9 bases. CDR3 size: 14 residues. Trimming removed 2 bases from V and 7 bases from J; junction bases left unmatched: 2. Germline loops: CDR1 LNHDA, CDR2 SQIVND (reference sequence). This chain's CDR3 is CASSIRTGVEKLFF. CDR3 DNA sequence: TGTGCCAGTAGTATAAGGACAGGGGTTGAAAAACTGTTTTTT.

The chain carries TRBV19 and TRBJ2-5, with D possibly called TRBD1 or TRBD2 (6 bases each). The end of the DNA is better explained by TRBJ2-7, so the J call may be wrong. This CDR3 comprises 15 residues. Germline CDR1 reads LNHDA; CDR2 reads SQIVND (reference sequence). In DNA form, the CDR3 reads TGTGCCAGTAGTTCAAGCGGAGGGGGAACCTACGAGCAGTACTTC. This translates into CASSSSGGGTYEQYF.

The chain has TRBV5-1 and TRBJ2-3; tentatively, D is TRBD1 or TRBD2 (5 bases each). V gave up 0 bases and J gave up 4 bases, with 15 bases separating them. CDR1 is SGHRS and CDR2 is YFSETQ in the germline V gene. This CDR3 has 16 residues. CDR3 nucleotide sequence: TGCGCCAGCAGCTTGGCCGGCACCCGGGGCGCAGATACGCAGTATTTT. Protein product: CASSLAGTRGADTQYF. Drawing the rest from reference TRBV5-1 and TRBJ2-3, the complete variable domain is KAGVTQTPRYLIKTRGQQVTLSCSPISGHRSVSWYQQTPGQGLQFLFEYFSETQRNKGNFPGRFSGRQFSNSRSEMNVSTLELGDSALYLCASSLAGTRGADTQYFGPGTRLTVL.

The chain combines TRBV14 with TRBJ1-2; no reliable D call. The CDR3 spans 12 residues. V lost 1 base, J lost 5 bases, and 5 bases lay in between. Germline V CDR1 and CDR2: SGHDN, FVKESK. In nucleotides, the CDR3 is TGTGCCAGCAGCCAAGGTGTTTATGGCTACACCTTC. This gives the protein CASSQGVYGYTF.

V usage is TRBV6-5 and J usage is TRBJ1-1; possibly TRBD1 for D (5 bases). In germline, CDR1 is MNHEY, CDR2 SVGAGI. Trimming left V 2 bases short and J 4 bases short, with 11 bases between. The CDR3 consists of 14 residues. The CDR3 here is CASSYAGRVTEAFF. CDR3 DNA: TGTGCCAGCAGTTACGCTGGCAGGGTCACTGAAGCTTTCTTT.

This clone was seen only once. The chain links TRBV6-5 to TRBJ1-2; TRBD1 aligns across 9 bases. V lost 10 bases to trimming and J lost 1 base; unmatched junction nucleotides: 4. The CDR3 totals 13 residues. Germline values: CDR1 MNHEY, CDR2 SVGAGI. The DNA for the CDR3 is TGTGCCACCGGGACAGGGAATAACTATGGCTACACCTTC. Its translation: CATGTGNNYGYTF.

This chain connects TRBV4-1 to TRBJ1-3; tentative D call: TRBD1 (6 bases). This CDR3 comprises 18 residues. V was clipped by 2 bases and J by 3 bases, with 20 bases between them. Germline lookup yields CDR1 MGHRA and CDR2 YSYEKL. The CDR3 bases are TGCGCCAGCAGCCAACCCGGACAGCGGAGTAGGGTTGGAAACACCATATATTTT. As protein: CASSQPGQRSRVGNTIYF.

The genes are TRBV6-6 and TRBJ2-2, with TRBD1 identical over 9 bases. The ends lost 5 bases at V and 6 bases at J; junction bases unmatched: 4. There are 14 residues in the CDR3. Germline values: CDR1 MNHNY, CDR2 SVGAGI (reference sequence). CDR3 amino acids: CASSTRQGAGELFF. The CDR3 bases are TGTGCCAGCAGTACAAGACAGGGGGCCGGGGAGCTGTTTTTT.

The chain is built from TRBV7-7 and TRBJ2-3; 10 bases align to TRBD1. The CDR3 has 18 residues. The germline V gene has CDR1 SSHAT and CDR2 FNYEAQ (reference sequence). V lost 5 bases to trimming and J lost 1 base; unmatched junction nucleotides: 12. The CDR3 sequence is CASSPGTGAVPRTDTQYF. CDR3 bases: TGTGCCAGCAGCCCCGGGACAGGGGCCGTTCCCCGCACAGATACGCAGTATTTT.

The chain couples TRBV18 to TRBJ2-3, with D perhaps TRBD2 (6 bases). Deletions cut 3 bases from V and 2 bases from J, with 12 bases between. Germline assignment: CDR1 KGHSH and CDR2 LQKENI. CDR3 length equals 15 residues. CDR3 loop: CASSPSGEITDTQYF. The CDR3 bases are TGTGCCAGCTCACCCTCGGGGGAGATCACAGATACGCAGTATTTT.

This chain uses TRBV27 with TRBJ2-5, with D possibly being TRBD2 (7 bases). This CDR3 is 20 amino acids long. CDR1 MNHEY and CDR2 SMNVEV come from the germline V gene (reference sequence). Trimming removed 5 bases from V and 2 bases from J, with 30 bases in between. Written as DNA, the CDR3 is TGTGCCAGCAGTCCCCGGGGACATATTTATGGGACTACCGAACAAGAGACCCAGTACTTC. It is translated as CASSPRGHIYGTTEQETQYF.

V usage is TRBV28 and J usage is TRBJ2-7; TRBD2 aligns across 7 bases. In germline, CDR1 is MDHEN, CDR2 SYDVKM. With 2 bases clipped from V and 5 bases from J, the junction kept 6 bases outside the gene matches. This CDR3 is built from 14 residues. This CDR3 reads CASSLGGDKDEQYF. DNA for the CDR3: TGTGCCAGCAGTTTAGGGGGGGATAAGGACGAGCAGTACTTC.

The chain carries TRBV19 and TRBJ2-1; D is uncertain. Trimming took off 5 bases at V and 7 bases at J, with 9 bases between the two ends. The CDR3 runs 12 residues. CDR1 and CDR2 from the germline V gene are LNHDA and SQIVND (reference sequence). CDR3 DNA: TGTGCCAGTAGTTCTCCGCCAAATGAGCAGTTCTTC. Its protein product is CASSSPPNEQFF.

The chain has TRBV7-6 and TRBJ2-2; possibly TRBD1 or TRBD2 for D (5 bases each). The CDR3 has 15 residues. Germline values: CDR1 SGHVS, CDR2 FNYEAQ. The V and J ends lost 6 bases and 1 base respectively, with 12 bases between them. CDR3 sequence: CASSTGTVNTGELFF. The CDR3, as DNA: TGTGCCAGCAGTACCGGGACGGTGAACACCGGGGAGCTGTTTTTT.

This chain connects TRBV5-1 to TRBJ1-2, with D perhaps TRBD1 (6 bases). The CDR3 loop spans 13 amino acids. Per the germline V gene, CDR1 is SGHRS and CDR2 is YFSETQ. V was shortened by 1 base and J by 5 bases, with 9 bases between the two germline ends. CDR3 sequence reads: CASSLLDSYGYTF. CDR3 bases: TGCGCCAGCAGCTTGTTGGACAGTTATGGCTACACCTTC.

This chain uses TRBV5-4 with TRBJ2-7, with 8 positions matching TRBD2. The junction had 17 bases not matched to a gene; V was cut back by 6 bases and J by 0 bases. The CDR3 is 18 residues long. Germline V gene data show CDR1 as SGHNT and CDR2 as YYREEE (reference sequence). CDR3 residues: CASTIAGAGGPSSYEQYF. The CDR3 region has the DNA TGTGCCAGCACCATCGCCGGGGCGGGAGGCCCTAGCTCCTACGAGCAGTACTTC. Based on the CDR3 plus reference TRBV5-4 and TRBJ2-7, the full variable domain is ETGVTQSPTHLIKTRGQQVTLRCSSQSGHNTVSWYQQALGQGPQFIFQYYREEENGRGNFPPRFSGLQFPNYSSELNVNALELDDSALYLCASTIAGAGGPSSYEQYFGPGTRLTVT.

The CDR3 region has the DNA TGTGCCAGCACAAGCCTCGGGGCCCGCAATTCACCCCTCCACTTT. Protein: CASTSLGARNSPLHF. The V and J genes are TRBV28 and TRBJ1-6; D is possibly TRBD1 (5 bases). The CDR3 has 15 residues. CDR1 is MDHEN, CDR2 SYDVKM, per germline. The germline V and J ends were trimmed by 7 bases and 7 bases, with 17 bases remaining between them.

The chain couples TRBV4-1 to TRBJ2-1, with D maybe TRBD1 (5 bases). The V end was cut by 1 base, the J end by 0 bases, with 13 bases between. This CDR3 is 17 amino acids long. From germline, CDR1 is MGHRA and CDR2 YSYEKL. The CDR3 sequence: CASSQGVRQSSYNEQFF. DNA for the CDR3: TGCGCCAGCAGCCAAGGGGTAAGACAGAGCTCCTACAATGAGCAGTTCTTC.